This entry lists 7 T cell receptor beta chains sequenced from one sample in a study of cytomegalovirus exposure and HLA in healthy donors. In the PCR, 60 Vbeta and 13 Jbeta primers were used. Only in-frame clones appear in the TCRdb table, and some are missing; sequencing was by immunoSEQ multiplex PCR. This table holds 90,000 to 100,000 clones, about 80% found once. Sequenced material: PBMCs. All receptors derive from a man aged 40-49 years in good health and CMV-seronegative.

The CDR3 DNA sequence: TGTGCCTGGAGTGCGGGGGGGGGAGAGACCCAGTACTTC. This gives the protein CAWSAGGGETQYF. The rearrangement joins TRBV30 to TRBJ2-5; 8 bases fit TRBD2. Germline V gene sequence: CDR1 GTSNPN, CDR2 SVGIG (reference sequence). J gave up 4 bases and V 1 base, and 2 bases lay outside the gene matches. The CDR3 totals 13 residues.

CDR3 nucleotides: TGTGCCAGCTCACCACGGAGCCAGCCCCAGCATTTT. Encoded protein: CASSPRSQPQHF. The rearrangement joins TRBV18 to TRBJ1-5; D is unresolved. CDR1 is KGHSH and CDR2 is LQKENI in the germline V gene. The CDR3 sequence is 12 residues long. V was trimmed by 1 base and J by 7 bases, leaving 5 bases between them. The full variable domain, in which reference TRBV18 and TRBJ1-5 provide the parts outside the CDR3, is NAGVMQNPRHLVRRRGQEARLRCSPMKGHSHVYWYRQLPEEGLKFMVYLQKENIIDESGMPKERFSAEFPKEGPSILRIQQVVRGDSAAYFCASSPRSQPQHFGDGTRLSIL.

CDR3 in amino acids: CATKPSWGNYEQYF. The CDR3 DNA is TGTGCCACCAAACCGTCATGGGGCAACTACGAGCAGTACTTC. The chain joins TRBV6-6 to TRBJ2-7; a possible D gene is TRBD1 (5 bases). Germline V lookup: CDR1 MNHNY, CDR2 SVGAGI (reference sequence). The CDR3 has 14 amino acids. The V end lost 10 bases, the J end lost 3 bases, and 19 bases lay between the germline ends.

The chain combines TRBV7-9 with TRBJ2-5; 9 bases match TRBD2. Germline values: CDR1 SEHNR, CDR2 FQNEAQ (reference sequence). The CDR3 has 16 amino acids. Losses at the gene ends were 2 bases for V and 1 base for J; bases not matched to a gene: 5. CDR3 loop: CASSLLAGDLQETQYF. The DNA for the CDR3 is TGTGCCAGCAGCTTATTAGCGGGAGACCTCCAAGAGACCCAGTACTTC. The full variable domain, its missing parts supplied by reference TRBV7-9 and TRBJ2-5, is DTGVSQNPRHKITKRGQNVTFRCDPISEHNRLYWYRQTLGQGPEFLTYFQNEAQLEKSRLLSDRFSAERPKGSFSTLEIQRTEQGDSAMYLCASSLLAGDLQETQYFGPGTRLLVL.

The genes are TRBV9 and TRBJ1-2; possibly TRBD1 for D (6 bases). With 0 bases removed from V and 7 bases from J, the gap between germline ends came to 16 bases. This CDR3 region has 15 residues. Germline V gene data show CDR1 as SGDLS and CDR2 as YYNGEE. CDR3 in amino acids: CASSVGGGESVGYTF. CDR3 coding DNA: TGTGCCAGCAGCGTAGGTGGGGGCGAGTCGGTTGGCTACACCTTC.

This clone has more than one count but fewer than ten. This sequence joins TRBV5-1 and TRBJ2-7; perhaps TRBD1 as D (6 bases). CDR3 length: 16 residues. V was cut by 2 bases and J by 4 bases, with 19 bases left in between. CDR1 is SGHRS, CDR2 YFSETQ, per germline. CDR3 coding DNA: TGCGCCAGCAGCTTAGGACAGTCACGGTACCCTTACGAGCAGTACTTC. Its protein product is CASSLGQSRYPYEQYF.

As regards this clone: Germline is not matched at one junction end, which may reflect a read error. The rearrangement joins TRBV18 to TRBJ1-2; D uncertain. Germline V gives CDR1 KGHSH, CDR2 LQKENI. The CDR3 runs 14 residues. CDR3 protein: CATSPAGWNYGYTF. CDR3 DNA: TGTGCCACCTCACCCGCAGGCTGGAACTATGGCTACACCTTC.